Listed here are 3 T cell receptor beta chains from one sample, sequenced in a study of cytomegalovirus exposure and HLA in healthy donors. PCR was performed using 60 Vbeta and 13 Jbeta primers. TCRdb keeps only in-frame clones here, not all; method: immunoSEQ multiplex PCR. The sample consists of 200,000 or so clones, about four fifths of them appearing once. Specimen: PBMCs. These receptors were taken from a woman aged 45 to 65 in good health and CMV-seropositive.

This chain links TRBV7-2 with TRBJ1-1; D is perhaps TRBD1 (6 bases). The CDR3 has 12 residues. The germline V and J ends were trimmed by 3 bases and 7 bases, with 9 bases remaining between them. The germline CDR1 and CDR2 sequences are SGHTA and FQGNSA. CDR3 in DNA: TGTGCCAGCAGCTTTAAACAGGGTGAAGCTTTCTTT. As protein: CASSFKQGEAFF.

With regard to this clone: A read error may account for a junction end that differs from germline. The chain employs TRBV7-9 and TRBJ1-2, with TRBD1 as a possible D gene (6 bases). CDR1 and CDR2 from the germline V gene are SEHNR and FQNEAQ (reference sequence). The CDR3 covers 12 residues. The CDR3 sequence: CSSSLDRSGYTF. CDR3 DNA: TGTTCCAGCAGCTTAGACAGGTCGGGCTACACCTTC.

In this sample, this clone turned up once. The rearrangement uses TRBV11-2 and TRBJ1-2, with a possible D match to TRBD1 (6 bases). This CDR3 spans 16 amino acids. Trimming shortened V by 5 bases and J by 4 bases, and 20 bases separated the two germline ends. The germline V gene has CDR1 SGHAT and CDR2 FQNNGV. The CDR3 DNA follows: TGTGCCAGCAGCATAACCCGGGACATCCGCTTCTATGGCTACACCTTC. Protein product: CASSITRDIRFYGYTF.